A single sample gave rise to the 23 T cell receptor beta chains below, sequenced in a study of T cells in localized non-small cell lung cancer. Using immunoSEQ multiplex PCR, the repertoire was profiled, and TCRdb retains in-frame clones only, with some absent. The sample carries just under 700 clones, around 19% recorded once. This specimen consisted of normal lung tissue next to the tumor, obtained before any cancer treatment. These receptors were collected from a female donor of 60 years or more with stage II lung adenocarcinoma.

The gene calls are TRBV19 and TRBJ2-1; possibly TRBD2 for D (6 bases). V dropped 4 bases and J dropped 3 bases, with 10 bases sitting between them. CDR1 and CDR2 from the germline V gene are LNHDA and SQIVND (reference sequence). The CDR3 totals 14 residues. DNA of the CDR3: TGTGCCAGTAGTAGGGGGGAGCGCTACAATGAGCAGTTCTTC. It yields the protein CASSRGERYNEQFF.

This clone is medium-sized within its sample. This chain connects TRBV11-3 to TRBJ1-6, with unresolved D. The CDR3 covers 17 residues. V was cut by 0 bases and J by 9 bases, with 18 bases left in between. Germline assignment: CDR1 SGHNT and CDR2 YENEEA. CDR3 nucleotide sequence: TGTGCCAGCAGCTTAGAAATCAGTCCTAGGGTCGGTTCACCCCTCCACTTT. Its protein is CASSLEISPRVGSPLHF.

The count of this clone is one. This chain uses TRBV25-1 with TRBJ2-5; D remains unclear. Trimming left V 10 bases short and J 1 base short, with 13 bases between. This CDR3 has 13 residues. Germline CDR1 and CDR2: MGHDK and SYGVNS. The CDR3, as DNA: TGTGCCACCCGAAAGAGTTCCCAAGAGACCCAGTACTTC. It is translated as CATRKSSQETQYF.

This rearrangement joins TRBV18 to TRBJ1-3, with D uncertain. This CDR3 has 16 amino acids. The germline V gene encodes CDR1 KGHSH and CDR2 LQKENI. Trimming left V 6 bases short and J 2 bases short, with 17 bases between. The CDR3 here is CASSPNQAGTGNTIYF. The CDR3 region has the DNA TGTGCCAGCTCCCCAAACCAGGCGGGTACTGGAAACACCATATATTTT.

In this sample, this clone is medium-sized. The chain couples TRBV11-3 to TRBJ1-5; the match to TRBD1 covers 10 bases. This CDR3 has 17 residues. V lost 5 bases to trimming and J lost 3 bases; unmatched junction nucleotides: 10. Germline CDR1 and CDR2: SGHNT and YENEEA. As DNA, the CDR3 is TGTGCCAGCAGCCCCACTCCGGGACAGGGGAACAATCAGCCCCAGCATTTT. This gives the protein CASSPTPGQGNNQPQHF.

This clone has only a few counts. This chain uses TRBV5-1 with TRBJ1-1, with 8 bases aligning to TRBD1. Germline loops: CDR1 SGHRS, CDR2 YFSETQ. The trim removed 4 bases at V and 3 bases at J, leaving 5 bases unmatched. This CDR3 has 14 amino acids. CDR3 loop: CASSDKTGDTEAFF. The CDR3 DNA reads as TGCGCCAGCAGCGACAAGACAGGGGACACTGAAGCTTTCTTT. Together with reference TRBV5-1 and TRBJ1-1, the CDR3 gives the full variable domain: KAGVTQTPRYLIKTRGQQVTLSCSPISGHRSVSWYQQTPGQGLQFLFEYFSETQRNKGNFPGRFSGRQFSNSRSEMNVSTLELGDSALYLCASSDKTGDTEAFFGQGTRLTVV.

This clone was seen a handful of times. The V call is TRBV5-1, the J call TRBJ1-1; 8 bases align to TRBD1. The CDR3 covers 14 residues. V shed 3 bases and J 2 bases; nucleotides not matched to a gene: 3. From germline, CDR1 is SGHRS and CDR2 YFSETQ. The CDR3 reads CASSSGQGNTEAFF. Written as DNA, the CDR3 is TGCGCCAGCAGCTCTGGACAGGGAAACACTGAAGCTTTCTTT.

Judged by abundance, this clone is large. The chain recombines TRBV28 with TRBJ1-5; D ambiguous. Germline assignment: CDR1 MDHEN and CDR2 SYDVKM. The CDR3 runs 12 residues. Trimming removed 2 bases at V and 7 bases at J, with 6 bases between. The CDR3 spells CASSLETQPQHF. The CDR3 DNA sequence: TGTGCCAGCAGTTTAGAGACGCAGCCCCAGCATTTT.

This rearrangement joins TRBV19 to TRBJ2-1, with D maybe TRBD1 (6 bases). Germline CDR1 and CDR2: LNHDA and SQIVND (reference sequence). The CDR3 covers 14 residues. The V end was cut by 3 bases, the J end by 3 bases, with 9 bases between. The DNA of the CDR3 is TGTGCCAGTAGTATTGGGGGCAGCTACAATGAGCAGTTCTTC. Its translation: CASSIGGSYNEQFF.

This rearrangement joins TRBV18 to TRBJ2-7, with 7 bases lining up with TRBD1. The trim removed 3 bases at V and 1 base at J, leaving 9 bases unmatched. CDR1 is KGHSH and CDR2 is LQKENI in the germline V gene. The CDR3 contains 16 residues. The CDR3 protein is CASSPGSPGQSYEQYF. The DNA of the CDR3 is TGTGCCAGCTCACCCGGATCCCCGGGACAGTCCTACGAGCAGTACTTC.

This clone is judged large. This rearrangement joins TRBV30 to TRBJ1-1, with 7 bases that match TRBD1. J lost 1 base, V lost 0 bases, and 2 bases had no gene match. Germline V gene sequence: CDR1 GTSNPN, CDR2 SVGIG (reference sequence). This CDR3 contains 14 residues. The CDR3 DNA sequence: TGTGCCTGGAGTGTTAAGGGGGCGAACACTGAAGCTTTCTTT. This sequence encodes CAWSVKGANTEAFF.

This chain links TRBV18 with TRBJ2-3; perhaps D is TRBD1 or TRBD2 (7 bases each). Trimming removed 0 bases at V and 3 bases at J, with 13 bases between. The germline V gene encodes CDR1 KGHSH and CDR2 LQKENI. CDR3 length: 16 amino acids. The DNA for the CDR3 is TGTGCCAGCTCACCACCGGGCCAGGGGGGGACAGATACGCAGTATTTT. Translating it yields CASSPPGQGGTDTQYF.

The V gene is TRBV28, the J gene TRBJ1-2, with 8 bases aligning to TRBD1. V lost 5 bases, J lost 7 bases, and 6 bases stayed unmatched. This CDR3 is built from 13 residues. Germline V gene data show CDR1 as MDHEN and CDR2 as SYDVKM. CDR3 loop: CASSPGQAGGYTF. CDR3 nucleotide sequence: TGTGCCAGCAGTCCGGGACAGGCGGGTGGCTACACCTTC.

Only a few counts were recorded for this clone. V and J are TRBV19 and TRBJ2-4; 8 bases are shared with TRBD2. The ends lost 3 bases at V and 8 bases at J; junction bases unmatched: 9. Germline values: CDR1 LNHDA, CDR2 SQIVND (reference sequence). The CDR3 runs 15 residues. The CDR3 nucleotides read TGTGCCAGTAGTATCGGGGCGGGAGGCGGGTACATTCAGTACTTC. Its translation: CASSIGAGGGYIQYF.

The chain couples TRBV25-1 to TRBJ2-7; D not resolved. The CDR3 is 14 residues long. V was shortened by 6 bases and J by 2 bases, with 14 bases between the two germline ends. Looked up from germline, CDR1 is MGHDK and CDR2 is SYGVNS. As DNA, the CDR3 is TGTGCCAGCAGAGCAGCCTTAGGGACCTACGAGCAGTACTTC. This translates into CASRAALGTYEQYF.

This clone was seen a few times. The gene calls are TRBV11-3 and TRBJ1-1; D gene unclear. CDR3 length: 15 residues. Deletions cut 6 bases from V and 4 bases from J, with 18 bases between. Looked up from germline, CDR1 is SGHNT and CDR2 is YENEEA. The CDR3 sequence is CASSLDESAVTEAFF. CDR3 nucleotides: TGTGCCAGCAGTCTTGACGAATCGGCGGTCACTGAAGCTTTCTTT.

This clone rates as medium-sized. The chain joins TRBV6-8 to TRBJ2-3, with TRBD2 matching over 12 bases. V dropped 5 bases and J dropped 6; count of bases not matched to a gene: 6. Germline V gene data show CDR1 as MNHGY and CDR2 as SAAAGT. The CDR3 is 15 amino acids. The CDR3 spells CASSRGTSGFDTQYF. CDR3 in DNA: TGTGCCAGCAGTCGTGGGACTAGCGGGTTCGATACGCAGTATTTT.

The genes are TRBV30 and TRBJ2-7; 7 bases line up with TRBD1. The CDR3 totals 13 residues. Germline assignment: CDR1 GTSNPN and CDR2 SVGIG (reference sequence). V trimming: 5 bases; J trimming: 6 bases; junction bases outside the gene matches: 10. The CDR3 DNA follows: TGTGCCTGGGTTGTGGACAGGAGTGGCGAGCAGTACTTC. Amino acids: CAWVVDRSGEQYF.

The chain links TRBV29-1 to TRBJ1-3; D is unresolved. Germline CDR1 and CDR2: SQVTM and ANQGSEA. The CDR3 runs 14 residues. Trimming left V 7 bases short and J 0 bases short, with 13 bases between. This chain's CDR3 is CSAFFWGSGNTIYF. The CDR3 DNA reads TGCAGCGCCTTCTTTTGGGGCTCTGGAAACACCATATATTTT.

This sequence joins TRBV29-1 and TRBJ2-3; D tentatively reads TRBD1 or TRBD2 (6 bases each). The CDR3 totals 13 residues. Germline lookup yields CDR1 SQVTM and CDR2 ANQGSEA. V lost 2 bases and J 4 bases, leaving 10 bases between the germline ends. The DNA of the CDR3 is TGCAGCGTTGAATTGGGGGGCCCAGATACGCAGTATTTT. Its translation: CSVELGGPDTQYF.

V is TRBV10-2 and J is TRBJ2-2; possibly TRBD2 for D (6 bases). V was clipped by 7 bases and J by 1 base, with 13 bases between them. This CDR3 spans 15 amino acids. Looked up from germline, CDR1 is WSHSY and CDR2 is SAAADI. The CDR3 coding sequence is TGCGCCAGCAAAGTGACGGGGGAGAACACCGGGGAGCTGTTTTTT. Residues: CASKVTGENTGELFF.

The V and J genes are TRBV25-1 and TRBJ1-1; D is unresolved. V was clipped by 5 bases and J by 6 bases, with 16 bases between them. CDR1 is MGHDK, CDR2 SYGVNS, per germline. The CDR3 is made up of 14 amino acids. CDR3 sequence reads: CASSPYREGAEAFF. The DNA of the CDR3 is TGTGCCAGCAGTCCCTACCGGGAGGGTGCTGAAGCTTTCTTT. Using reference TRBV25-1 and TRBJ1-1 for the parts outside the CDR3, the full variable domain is EADIYQTPRYLVIGTGKKITLECSQTMGHDKMYWYQQDPGMELHLIHYSYGVNSTEKGDLSSESTVSRIRTEHFPLTLESARPSHTSQYLCASSPYREGAEAFFGQGTRLTVV.

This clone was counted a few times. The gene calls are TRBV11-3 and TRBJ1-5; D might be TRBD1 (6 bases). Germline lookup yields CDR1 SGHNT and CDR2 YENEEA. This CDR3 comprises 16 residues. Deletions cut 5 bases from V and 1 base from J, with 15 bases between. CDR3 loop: CASSPSSGASNQPQHF. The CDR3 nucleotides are TGTGCCAGCAGCCCGTCGTCAGGGGCAAGCAATCAGCCCCAGCATTTT.